The T cell receptor beta chain described here comes from a study of blood T cell repertoires in COVID-19. Background on the study: COVID-19 samples collected from the United States, Italy and Spain covered acute and convalescent phases. Nucleic acid was either cDNA or gDNA, and it came from T cells, B-cell-depleted T cells, or PBMCs.

Methods used by the authors: Estimates of nucleated cell counts were drawn from the amplification of reference gene primers. Repertoires were generated with immunoSEQ multiplex PCR, while TCRdb's copy carries only in-frame clones and drops some. D and trimming were read from the DNA, whereas the V and J calls and clone size are those reported in that table. Of approximately 360,000 clones in the sample, more than 80% are singletons; the top ten hold roughly 1.2%. This clone was counted between two and nine times. This CDR3 has 12 residues. Between the trimmed V and J ends, which lost 7 bases and 4 bases, there was a span of 8 bases.

The sequenced sample consisted of peripheral blood. The source of this sequence is a man aged 35 to 55 with acute or convalescent COVID-19. V usage is TRBV12-3 or TRBV12-4 and J usage is TRBJ1-3, with unresolved D. As DNA, the CDR3 is TGTGCCAGCACCACATCCGGAAACACCATATATTTT. Its protein is CASTTSGNTIYF.